This T cell receptor (beta chain) was sequenced in a study of blood T cell repertoires in COVID-19. Background on the study: The United States, Italy and Spain supplied acute and convalescent COVID-19 samples. Sources were T cells, B-cell-depleted T cells, or PBMCs; the material itself was cDNA or gDNA.

Germline V gene sequence: CDR1 LNHDA, CDR2 SQIVND (reference sequence). The CDR3 contains 14 residues. Trimming took off 7 bases at V and 7 bases at J, with 17 bases between the two ends. The table came from immunoSEQ multiplex PCR; TCRdb's copy has only in-frame clones and leaves some out. Seen here are a few hundred thousand clones, 85% to 90% observed once, and the top ten hold 3.5% to 4.5%. The receptor comes from a woman in her forties with acute or convalescent COVID-19. The chain carries TRBV19 and TRBJ1-5, with a tentative D call TRBD1 (6 bases). Input material: peripheral blood. Written as DNA, the CDR3 is TGTGCCAGTATATCCAGGGGAGTCGGACAGCCCCAGCATTTT. Translated, it gives CASISRGVGQPQHF.